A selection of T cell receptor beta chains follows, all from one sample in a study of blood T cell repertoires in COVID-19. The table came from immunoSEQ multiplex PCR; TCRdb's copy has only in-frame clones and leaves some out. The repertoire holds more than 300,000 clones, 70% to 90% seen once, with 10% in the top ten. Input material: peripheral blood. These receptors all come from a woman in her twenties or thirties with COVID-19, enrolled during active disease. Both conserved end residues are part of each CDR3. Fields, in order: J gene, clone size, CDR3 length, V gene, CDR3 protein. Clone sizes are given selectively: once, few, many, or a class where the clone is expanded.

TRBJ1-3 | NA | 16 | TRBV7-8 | CASSLITGMFSNTIYF
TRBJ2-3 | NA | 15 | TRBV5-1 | CASLLAGMRTDTQYF
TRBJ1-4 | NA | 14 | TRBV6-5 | CATKRAGVGEKLFF
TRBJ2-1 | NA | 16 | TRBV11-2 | CASSLAGLAGLNEQFF
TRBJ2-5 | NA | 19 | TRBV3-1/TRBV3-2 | CASSFWLVGTGARGETQYF
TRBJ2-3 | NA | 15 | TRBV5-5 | CASSPRGKDTDTQYF
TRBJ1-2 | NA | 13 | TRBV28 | CASSLALSGSNTF
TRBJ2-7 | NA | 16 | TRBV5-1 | CASSEGLAADSYEQYF
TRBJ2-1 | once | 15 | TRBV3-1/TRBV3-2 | CASSQERSSYNEQFF
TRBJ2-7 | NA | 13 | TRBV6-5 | CASLGLAGYEQYF
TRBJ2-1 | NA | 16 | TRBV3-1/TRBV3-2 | CASSQASGSSYNEQFF
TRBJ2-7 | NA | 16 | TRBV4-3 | CASSQALGGRSYEQYF
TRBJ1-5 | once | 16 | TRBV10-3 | CAISESTVISNQPQHF
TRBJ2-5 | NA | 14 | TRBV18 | CASQGQQYQETQYF
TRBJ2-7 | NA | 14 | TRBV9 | CASSVGQATYEQYF
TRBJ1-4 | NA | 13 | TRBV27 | CASQYTRGEKLFF
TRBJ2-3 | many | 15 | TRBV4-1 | CASSLGLASTDTQYF
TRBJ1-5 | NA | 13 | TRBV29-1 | CSVSGQLNQPQHF
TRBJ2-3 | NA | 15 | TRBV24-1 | CATMGHLPSTDTQYF
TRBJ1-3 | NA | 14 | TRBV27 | CASRLTGAGNTIYF
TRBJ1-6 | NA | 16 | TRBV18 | CASSPPGQGYNSPLHF
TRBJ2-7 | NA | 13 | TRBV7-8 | CASSFDASYEQYF
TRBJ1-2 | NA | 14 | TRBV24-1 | CATSGNRESYGYTF
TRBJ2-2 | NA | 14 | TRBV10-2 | CASNLSPGTGELFF
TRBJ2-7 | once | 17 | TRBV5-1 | CASSLGASQGVSYEQYF
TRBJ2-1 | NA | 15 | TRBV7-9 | CASSLGGTRNNEQFF
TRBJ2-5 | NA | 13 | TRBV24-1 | CATSWTNEETQYF
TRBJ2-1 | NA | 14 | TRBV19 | CASSSGRGLDEQFF
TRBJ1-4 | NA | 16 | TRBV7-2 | CASSLGGSATNEKLFF
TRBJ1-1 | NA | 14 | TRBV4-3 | CASSQGRRGTEAFF
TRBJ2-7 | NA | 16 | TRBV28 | CASREATGGKTYEQYF
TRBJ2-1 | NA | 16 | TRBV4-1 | CASSQEWGGSYNEQFF
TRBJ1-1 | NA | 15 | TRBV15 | CATSRDPQGFAEAFF
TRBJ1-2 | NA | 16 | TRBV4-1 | CASSSGDRASSTGYTF
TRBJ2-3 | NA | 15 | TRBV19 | CASSIPGSGTDTQYF
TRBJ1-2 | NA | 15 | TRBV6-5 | CASGETGTFNYGYTF
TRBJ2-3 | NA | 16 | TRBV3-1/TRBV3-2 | CASSQAGTGQSDTQYF
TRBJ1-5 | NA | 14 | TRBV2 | CASSEVRGHQPQHF
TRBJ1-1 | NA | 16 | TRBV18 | CASSPEPGTLGTEAFF
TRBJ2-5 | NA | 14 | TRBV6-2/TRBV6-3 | CASSSGEGTETQYF
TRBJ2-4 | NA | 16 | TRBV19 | CASIIDRGLAKNIQYF
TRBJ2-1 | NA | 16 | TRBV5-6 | CASSLAGGPSYNEQFF
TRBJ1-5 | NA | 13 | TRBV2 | CASTGQTGQPQHF
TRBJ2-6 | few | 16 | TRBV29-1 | CSVEDPDISGANVLTF
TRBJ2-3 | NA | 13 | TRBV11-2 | CASSLTGADTQYF
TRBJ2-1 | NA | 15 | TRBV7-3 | CASSSGLAGYNEQFF
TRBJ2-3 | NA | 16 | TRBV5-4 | CASSLRELAGTDTQYF
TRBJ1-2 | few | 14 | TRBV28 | CASSPGAPMGGYTF
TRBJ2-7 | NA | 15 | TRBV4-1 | CASSQDSREGYEQYF
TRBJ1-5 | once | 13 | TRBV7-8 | CASSPQVDQPQHF